Sequencing of this TCR beta chain was carried out in a study of blood T cell repertoires in COVID-19. In the study overall: Researchers got acute and convalescent COVID-19 samples from the United States, Italy and Spain. T cells, B-cell-depleted T cells, or PBMCs provided the cDNA or gDNA that served as material.

Original methodology: Estimated nucleated cell counts came from reference gene primer amplification. The protocol was immunoSEQ multiplex PCR, while the TCRdb copy is restricted to in-frame clones and leaves out a portion. The V and J calls and clone size were taken over from that table, and D and trimming were inferred from the DNA. Altogether tens of thousands of clones are present, roughly 92% being singletons, with the ten largest covering roughly 7.4%. The ends were cut back, 0 bases at V and 0 bases at J, with 9 bases in the middle. CDR3 size: 16 residues. Germline assignment: CDR1 ENHRY and CDR2 SYGVKD.

V gene TRBV10-3 combines with J gene TRBJ1-5; a possible D gene is TRBD1 (5 bases). The sequenced material came from peripheral blood. The clonotype was recovered from a human donor in a cohort sampled during active COVID-19. CDR3 in DNA: TGTGCCATCAGTGAGTCTCGGGGGGATAGCAATCAGCCCCAGCATTTT. It specifies CAISESRGDSNQPQHF.